The present T cell receptor (beta chain) was sequenced within a study of shared clonotypes between healthy human individuals (dated by TCRdb to about 2020). Regarding the study in general: A couple of women and a few men aged 18 to 49 years were included in the cohort. For each donor, CD4 naive and CD4 memory were each run on three plates, CD8 naive on two plates, and CD8 memory on one plate. The study deeply sequenced blood TCR repertoires of roughly five healthy adults to estimate repertoire size and the extent of clonotype sharing between individuals. Libraries were prepared and TCR repertoires were sequenced by different laboratories using diverse techniques, in order to increase sequencing depth and limit assay-specific biases. Leukapheresis yielded between about 0.9 and 9 billion PBMCs per donor. The study at large found these results: Clonotypes shared by all four sorted-subset donors showed higher generation probabilities than non-shared clonotypes. Even with the large sequencing depth, rarefaction of the sorted-subset datasets indicated that sequencing was incomplete. Only blood was sampled, and tissue TCR repertoires likely differ from those in blood. Pairwise subsampling led to the expectation that sequencing depth would affect the degree of clonotype sharing among donors. Across several donors, around 5% of naive CD4, approximately 3.6% of naive CD8, about 2.3% of memory CD4, and 0.4% of memory CD8 clonotypes were shared. Estimated clonotype richness was generally larger for naive than for memory subsets. The small number of donors limited the genetic and exposure-history diversity represented.

The donors were healthy, HIV-negative adults who had no recently reported acute infections or vaccinations. Every donor was a Caucasian adult living in Nashville, Tennessee, USA. CD4+ T cells were enriched through magnetic negative selection, after which naive cells were positively selected on CD45RA and the remaining negative fraction served as the memory subset. Blood was obtained by leukapheresis, after which PBMCs were separated by Ficoll-Histopaque density gradient centrifugation and cryopreserved in liquid nitrogen vapor phase. Purity and quantity of every magnetically sorted T cell population were checked by analytical flow cytometry. Genomic DNA was isolated from every sorted fraction and measured by UV absorbance on a Nanodrop 2000c. TCR CDR3 regions were amplified from genomic DNA by multiplex PCR using the deep immunoSEQ assay. Extracted genomic DNA from each cell subset was distributed evenly across all wells of several immunoSEQ 96-well plates, and each plate was treated as a replicate. Each replicate PCR for sorted subsets received about 180 ng genomic DNA, equal to 30,000 or so T cell genomes. Purified libraries were quantified with a Qubit 3.0 fluorometer, sized on a Bioanalyzer 2100, and re-quantified with the KAPA Library Quantification kit. Every immunoSEQ 96-well plate was sequenced on a separate single-read 150-cycle Illumina NextSeq 550 flow cell. In the original analysis: Because the immunoSEQ output held only junctional sequences and lacked quality scores, the filtering could not match the filtering applied to full-length reads. Sequences were annotated with PyIR, a Python wrapper for IgBLAST v1.9, using IMGT germline references to assign V/J genes and CDR3. Any read was removed if the V/J assignment was weak (E-value above 1e-6), the CDR3 was missing, or the read contained stop codons, out-of-frame junctions, or ambiguous translated residues. V3J clonotypes were defined by identical inferred V gene, J gene, and CDR3 amino acid sequence. Percentage overlap between repertoires was computed as shared unique clonotypes divided by the size of the smaller repertoire. Repertoire richness was assessed with RTK rarefaction, the Chao1 estimator, and Recon v2.1 estimates of unobserved clonotypes. OLGA was used to compute generation probabilities for all TCRbeta clonotypes that the gDNA method yielded from a handful of donors. TCRdb carries this immuneACCESS record with in-frame sequences only. Its versions omit some clonotypes, under half of them owing to an unresolved V gene in the studies checked, with the rest unexplained. That table gives V, J and clone size, and the DNA gave D and trimming. This sample holds 850,000 to 1,100,000 clones; around 77% were observed only once. The top ten clonotypes cover 0.89% of the sample.

Spanning cysteine to phenylalanine, the CDR3 consists of 11 amino acids. The only DNA kept is the CDR3, 33 bases in frame from the first base. Relative to germline, V is 5 bases shorter and J is 8 bases shorter, with 9 bases between their ends. The germline V gene supplies CDR1 MDHEN and CDR2 SYDVKM. As for this clone: What antigen it recognizes has not been identified. No clone much larger than this one lies a single base away; base qualities are absent.

The chain joins TRBV28 to TRBJ1-2; TRBD1 is a weak D gene call, 5 bases matching. The receptor was derived from a man aged 18 to 29 in good health. Some clones in this sample may be carry-over from other donors' samples. The source material was memory CD4+ T cells from PBMCs. The cell subset or site label here, explained by the study, means: CD45RA-negative fraction. This receptor carries the CDR3 CASSHGAGYTF. The DNA sequence is given as TGTGCCAGCAGTCACGGGGCAGGCTACACCTTC.